Presented here are 2 T cell receptor beta chains from one specimen sequenced in a study of shared clonotypes between healthy human individuals. Some clones are missing from TCRdb's copy, which holds only in-frame ones; the method was immunoSEQ multiplex PCR. The sample includes about 380,000 clones, 96% of them seen just once. The source material was memory CD8+ T cells sorted from blood. Noted subset: CD45RO+ cells pooled with CCR7-negative TemRA cells. These receptors all come from a man under 40 in good health.

The V call is TRBV5-4, the J call TRBJ2-5, with TRBD1 as a possible D gene (6 bases). The V end lost 3 bases, the J end lost 4 bases, and 13 bases lay between the germline ends. Germline values: CDR1 SGHNT, CDR2 YYREEE (reference sequence). CDR3 size: 14 residues. The CDR3 DNA is TGTGCCAGCAGCTGGGGTCTAGGGGGAGAGACCCAGTACTTC. It is translated as CASSWGLGGETQYF.

V gene TRBV20-1 combines with J gene TRBJ2-1, with D unclear. Germline V CDR1 and CDR2: DFQATT, SNEGSKA (reference sequence). The CDR3 runs to 10 residues. The CDR3, as DNA: TGCCACGGACGGAACAATGAGCAGTTCTTC. Protein product: CHGRNNEQFF.